This T cell receptor beta chain is from a study of T cells in Graves' hyperthyroidism and ophthalmopathy. General study results and limits: In blood, most of the thyroid clonotypes expanded above 0.001 were also present.

Template material for amplifying TCR beta CDR3 regions consisted of RNA transcripts. An initial round of RT-PCR targeting the TCR CDR3 relied on the HTBI primer set. TCRdb ran MiXCR on the multiplex PCR reads and lists one entry per CDR3 protein. The sample shows fewer than 300,000 distinct CDR3 sequences, less than 30% of them seen only once. The germline V and J ends were trimmed by 5 bases and 0 bases, with 13 bases remaining between them. The CDR3 loop spans 15 amino acids. Newly diagnosed hyperthyroidism patients aged 18 to 65 years had disease lasting under 2 months. Uncontrolled infection, other autoimmune disease, pregnancy or lactation disqualified patients from enrolment. Regarding this clonotype: Its antigen remains unknown.

This TCR was sampled from a man between 40 and 49 years old with Graves' hyperthyroidism that later progressed to Graves' ophthalmopathy. J is TRBJ1-1 and V is TRBV12-3 or TRBV12-4; D not resolved. Sequences were obtained from blood. The CDR3 DNA sequence: TGTGCCAGCAGTCACAACACATTCATGAACACTGAAGCTTTCTTT. Translation gives CASSHNTFMNTEAFF.